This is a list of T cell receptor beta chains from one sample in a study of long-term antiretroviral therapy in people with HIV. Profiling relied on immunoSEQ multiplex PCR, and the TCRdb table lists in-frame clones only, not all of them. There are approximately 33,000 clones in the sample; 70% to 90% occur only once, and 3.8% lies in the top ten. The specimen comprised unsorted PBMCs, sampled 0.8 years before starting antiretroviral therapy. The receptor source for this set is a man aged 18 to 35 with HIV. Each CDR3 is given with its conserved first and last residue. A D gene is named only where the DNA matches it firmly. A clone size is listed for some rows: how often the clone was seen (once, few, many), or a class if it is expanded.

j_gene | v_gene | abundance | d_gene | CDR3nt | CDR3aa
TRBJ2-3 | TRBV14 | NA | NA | TGTGCCAGCAGCCAAGTGTCAGGGGCAGCAGATACGCAGTATTTT | CASSQVSGAADTQYF
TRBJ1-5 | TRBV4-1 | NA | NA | TGCGCCAGCAGCCAAGACTACCATGGGAGCAATCAGCCCCAGCATTTT | CASSQDYHGSNQPQHF
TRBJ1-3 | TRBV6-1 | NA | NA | TGTGCCAGCAGCACAGGCATCTCTGGAAACACCATATATTTT | CASSTGISGNTIYF
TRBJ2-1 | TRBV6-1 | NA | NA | TGTGCCAGCACTGACTCGGTTTTGAACCCCAATGAGCAGTTCTTC | CASTDSVLNPNEQFF
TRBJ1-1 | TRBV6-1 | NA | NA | TGTGCCAGCAGTGAGGGGGTAGGAGTGAACACTGAAGCTTTCTTT | CASSEGVGVNTEAFF
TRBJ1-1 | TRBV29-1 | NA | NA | TGCAGCCTTCTCTGGGACACTGAAGCTTTCTTT | CSLLWDTEAFF
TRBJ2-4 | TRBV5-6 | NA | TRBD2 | TGTGCCAGCAGCATTAATAGACTAGCGGGAGTAGACATTCAGTACTTC | CASSINRLAGVDIQYF
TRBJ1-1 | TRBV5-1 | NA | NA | TGCGCCAGCAGCTTGGATGGGGGAGGGAACACTGAAGCTTTCTTT | CASSLDGGGNTEAFF
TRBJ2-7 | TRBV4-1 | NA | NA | TGCGCCAGCAGCCAAGGTTCGGCGGCTGCCTACGAGCAGTACTTC | CASSQGSAAAYEQYF
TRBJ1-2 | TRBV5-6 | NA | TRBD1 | TGTGCCAGCAGCTTCGTACGCCGGGACAGAATTCCCTACACCTTC | CASSFVRRDRIPYTF
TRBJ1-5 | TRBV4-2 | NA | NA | TGTGCCAGCAGCCAAGATTTGCGAAGGGTTAGCAATCAGCCCCAGCATTTT | CASSQDLRRVSNQPQHF
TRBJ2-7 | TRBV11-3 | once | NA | TGTGCCAGCAGCTACGAAGAGGGCTACGAGCAGTACTTC | CASSYEEGYEQYF
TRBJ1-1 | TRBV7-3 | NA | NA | TGTGCCAGCAGCTTAGACAGTAACACTGAAGCTTTCTTT | CASSLDSNTEAFF
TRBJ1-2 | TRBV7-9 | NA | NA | TGTGCCAGCAGCTTAATTGTATCCGATGGCTACACCTTC | CASSLIVSDGYTF
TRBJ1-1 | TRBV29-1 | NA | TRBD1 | TGCAGCGTTGGTCCGGGACAGGGGCGTAAGGCTGAAGCTTTCTTT | CSVGPGQGRKAEAFF
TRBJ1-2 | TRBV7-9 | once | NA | TGTGCCAGCAGCTTAAGAAAGGACTATGGCTACACCTTC | CASSLRKDYGYTF
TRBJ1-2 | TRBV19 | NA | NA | TGTGCCAGTAGTACCGACTCGACAGAGATAGACTATGGCTACACCTTC | CASSTDSTEIDYGYTF
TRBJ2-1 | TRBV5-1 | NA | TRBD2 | TGCGCCAGCAGCTGGAACGGGACTAGTCGCAATGAGCAGTTCTTC | CASSWNGTSRNEQFF
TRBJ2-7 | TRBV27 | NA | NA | TGTGCCAGCACCGGACGAGGGGACGAGCAGTACTTC | CASTGRGDEQYF
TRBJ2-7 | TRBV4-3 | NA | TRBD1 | TGCGCCAGCAGCCAAAACCGGGACAGCTACGAGCAGTACTTC | CASSQNRDSYEQYF
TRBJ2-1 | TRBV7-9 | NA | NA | TGTGCCAGCAGCCAGTCACGAGGGTCCTACAATGAGCAGTTCTTC | CASSQSRGSYNEQFF
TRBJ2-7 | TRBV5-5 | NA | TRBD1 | TGTGCCAGCAGCTTGAGGCAGGGGGCCTCCTACGAGCAGTACTTC | CASSLRQGASYEQYF
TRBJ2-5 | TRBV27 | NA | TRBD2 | TGTGCCAGCAGTTTATCCCCCGGGGGGACAGAGACCCAGTACTTC | CASSLSPGGTETQYF
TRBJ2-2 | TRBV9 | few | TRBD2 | TGTGCCAGCAGCCTCAGGTGGGAGGGCACCGGGGAGCTGTTTTTT | CASSLRWEGTGELFF
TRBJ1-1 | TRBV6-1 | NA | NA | TGTGCCAGCAGCCACGCGAGGGTTTCGGACACTGAAGCTTTCTTT | CASSHARVSDTEAFF
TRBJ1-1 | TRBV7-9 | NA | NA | TGTGCCAGCACCCCCCCTGGAGCTTTCTTT | CASTPPGAFF
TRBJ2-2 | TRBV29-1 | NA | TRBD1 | TGCAGCGCCACTGGACAGGGAGAAAACACCGGGGAGCTGTTTTTT | CSATGQGENTGELFF
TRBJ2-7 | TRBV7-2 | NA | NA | TGTGCCAGCAGCTTAGATTCCCGGACGTTCTACGAGCAGTACTTC | CASSLDSRTFYEQYF
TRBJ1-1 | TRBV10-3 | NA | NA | TGTGCCATCAGTGAGAATGACGGCGGGAACACTGAAGCTTTCTTT | CAISENDGGNTEAFF
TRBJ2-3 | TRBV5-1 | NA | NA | TGCGCCAGCAGCTCACAGGGCGCAGATACGCAGTATTTT | CASSSQGADTQYF
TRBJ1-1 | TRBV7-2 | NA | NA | TGTGCCAGCAGCTTGAGGGGTGGTGGCACTGAAGCTTTCTTT | CASSLRGGGTEAFF